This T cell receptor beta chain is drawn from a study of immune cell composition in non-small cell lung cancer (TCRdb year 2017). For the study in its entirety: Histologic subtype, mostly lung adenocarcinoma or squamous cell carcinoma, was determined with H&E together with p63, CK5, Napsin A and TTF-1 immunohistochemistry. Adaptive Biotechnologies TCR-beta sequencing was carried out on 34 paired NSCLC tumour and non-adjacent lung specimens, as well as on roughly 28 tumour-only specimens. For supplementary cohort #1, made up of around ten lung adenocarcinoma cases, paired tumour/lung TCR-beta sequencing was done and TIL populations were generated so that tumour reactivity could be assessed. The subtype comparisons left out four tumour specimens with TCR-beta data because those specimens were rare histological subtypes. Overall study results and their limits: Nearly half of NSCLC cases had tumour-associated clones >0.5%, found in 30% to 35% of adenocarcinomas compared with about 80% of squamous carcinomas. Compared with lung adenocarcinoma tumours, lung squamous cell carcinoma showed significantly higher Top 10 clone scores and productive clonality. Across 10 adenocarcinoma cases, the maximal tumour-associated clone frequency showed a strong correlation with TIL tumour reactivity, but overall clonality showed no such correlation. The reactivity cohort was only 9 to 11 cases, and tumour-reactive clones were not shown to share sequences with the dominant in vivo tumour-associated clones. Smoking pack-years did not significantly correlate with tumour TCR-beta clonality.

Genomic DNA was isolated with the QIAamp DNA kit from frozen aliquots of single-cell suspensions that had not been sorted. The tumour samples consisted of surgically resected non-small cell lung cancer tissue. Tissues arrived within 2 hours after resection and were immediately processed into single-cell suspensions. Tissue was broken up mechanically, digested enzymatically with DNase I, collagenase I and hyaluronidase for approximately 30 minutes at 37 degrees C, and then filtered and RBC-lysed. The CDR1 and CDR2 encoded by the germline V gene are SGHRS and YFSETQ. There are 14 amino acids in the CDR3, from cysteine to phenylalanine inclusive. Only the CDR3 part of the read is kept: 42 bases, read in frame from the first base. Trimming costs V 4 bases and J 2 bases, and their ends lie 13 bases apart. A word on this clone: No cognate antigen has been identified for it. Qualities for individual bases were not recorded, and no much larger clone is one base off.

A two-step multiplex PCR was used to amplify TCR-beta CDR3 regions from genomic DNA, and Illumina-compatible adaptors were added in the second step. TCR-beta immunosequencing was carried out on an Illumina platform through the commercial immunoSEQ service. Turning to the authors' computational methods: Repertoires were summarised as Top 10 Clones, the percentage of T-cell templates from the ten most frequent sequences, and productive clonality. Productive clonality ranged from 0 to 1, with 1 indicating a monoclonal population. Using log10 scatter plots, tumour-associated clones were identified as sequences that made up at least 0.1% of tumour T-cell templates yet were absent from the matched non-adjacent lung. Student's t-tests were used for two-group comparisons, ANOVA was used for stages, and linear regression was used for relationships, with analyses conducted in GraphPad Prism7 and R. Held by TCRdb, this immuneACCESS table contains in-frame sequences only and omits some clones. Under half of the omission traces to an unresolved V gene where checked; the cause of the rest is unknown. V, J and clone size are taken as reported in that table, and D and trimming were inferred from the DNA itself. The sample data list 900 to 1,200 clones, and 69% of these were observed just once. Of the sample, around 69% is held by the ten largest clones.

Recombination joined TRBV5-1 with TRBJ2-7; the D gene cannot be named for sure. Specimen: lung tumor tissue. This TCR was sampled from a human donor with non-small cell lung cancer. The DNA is TGCGCCAGCAGCACACCCTCCGCAACCTACGAGCAGTACTTC. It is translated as CASSTPSATYEQYF.